This TCR beta chain was retrieved from a study of cytomegalovirus exposure and HLA in healthy donors. Study in general: A subsequent analysis stated that the roughly 120 validation repertoires were run on the same platform as the approximately 700 first-cohort repertoires.

Concerning this clone itself: The antigen is undetermined.

Broader study findings: The tendency of first-cohort TCR clusters to co-occur in the roughly 120 validation repertoires was identified by a subsequent analysis. Investigators reported fewer than 200 TCR beta chains as tied to cytomegalovirus.

The repertoire was sequenced with immunoSEQ multiplex PCR; TCRdb's copy has only in-frame clones and lacks some. The repertoire holds 300,000 to 400,000 clones, with approximately 86% as singletons. Germline CDR1 MNHEY, CDR2 SVGAGI. There are 13 residues in the CDR3. The ends were cut back, 6 bases at V and 0 bases at J, with 8 bases in the middle. This sequence originates from a man aged 30 to 45 in good health and CMV-seronegative. Sequenced sample: PBMCs. This chain uses TRBV6-5 with TRBJ2-5, with D perhaps matching TRBD2 (6 bases). Written as DNA, the CDR3 is TGTGCCAGCAGCGCGGGGAACCAAGAGACCCAGTACTTC. Its protein product is CASSAGNQETQYF.